What follows is one T cell receptor (beta chain) and its context. Germline V gene data show CDR1 as MGHRA and CDR2 as YSYEKL. The CDR3 runs to 17 residues. The sample is drawn from a study of human CD8 memory T cell subsets. UMI-labeled 5' RACE produced the TCR beta libraries. Reanalyzing the 5' RACE reads, TCRdb keeps one entry per CDR3 protein, without DNA. Its listing shows about 10,000 distinct CDR3 sequences. TSTEM, the stem-like memory CD8+ T cells, were CCR7+ PD-1- TIGIT-. This receptor was identified in a human donor in good health. The rearrangement joins TRBV4-1 to TRBJ2-7. The sample taken for sequencing was CD8+ stem-like memory T cells (TSCM and TCM) sorted from PBMCs. Subset noted: stem-like memory CD8 T cells (TSTEM), CCR7+ PD-1- TIGIT-. CDR3: CASSRILTSGGTYEQYF.